These 27 T cell receptor beta chains were all obtained from the same sample, sequenced in a study of regulatory T cells in long-lasting Graves disease. Regarding time point: newly diagnosed GD, antithyroid drugs for less than 3 months. Extracted RNA from PBMCs served as the source of the TCR library. In building TCR beta libraries, iRepertoire HTBI primers were used together with Arm-PCR of CDR3 regions. A single record per CDR3 protein comes from TCRdb applying MiXCR to the multiplex PCR reads. The repertoire has around 400,000 distinct CDR3 sequences, about 15% of them found once; the top ten carry about 8.2%. This sample also belongs to another study, concerning T cells in Graves' hyperthyroidism and ophthalmopathy.

Here the sequenced sample was peripheral blood mononuclear cells (PBMCs), taken at new diagnosis, from a patient treated with antithyroid drugs. These receptors all come from a woman between 40 and 50 years old with Graves disease.

This clonotype was detected only a few times. The gene calls are TRBV4-2 and TRBJ2-7, with no clear D. The germline CDR1 and CDR2 sequences are LGHNA and YNFKEQ. The CDR3 spans 13 residues. Trimming took 5 bases from V and 4 from J, leaving 12 bases between them. The CDR3: CASSSMTDYEQYF. The CDR3 coding sequence is TGTGCCAGCAGCAGTATGACGGATTACGAGCAGTACTTC.

The sample holds many counts of this clonotype. V is TRBV12-3 or TRBV12-4 and J is TRBJ2-7, with 9 nucleotides matching TRBD2. V lost 2 bases and J lost 6; bases outside the gene matches: 5. The CDR3 covers 14 residues. CDR3 sequence (DNA): TGTGCCAGCAGTTTATTTAGCGGGAGCGCCGAGCAGTACTTC. Its protein is CASSLFSGSAEQYF.

Points on this clonotype: This may be a read error: a much more frequent sequence differs by one nucleotide. This rearrangement joins TRBV7-9 to TRBJ2-7; D unclear. Germline V gene sequence: CDR1 SEHNR, CDR2 FQNEAQ (reference sequence). The CDR3 totals 14 residues. This CDR3 reads CASSVSSSRSEQHF. CDR3 sequence (DNA): TGTGCCAGCAGCGTGAGCAGTAGCCGCAGCGAGCAGCACTTC.

The rearrangement joins TRBV6-2 or TRBV6-3 to TRBJ2-1, with D possibly matching TRBD2 (5 bases). V was cut by 6 bases and J by 4 bases, with 13 bases left in between. The CDR3 is made up of 14 amino acids. Germline CDR1 reads MNHEY; CDR2 reads SVGEGT. The DNA for the CDR3 is TGTGCCAGCAGCCGGGAAGAGGGTTACAATGAGCAGTTCTTC. This encodes CASSREEGYNEQFF.

This clonotype was counted only a few times. The junction differs from germline at one of its ends, possibly a read error. The chain links TRBV12-3 or TRBV12-4 to TRBJ1-1, with D maybe TRBD1 (6 bases). There are 13 residues in the CDR3. The CDR3 sequence is CASSLQGTLEAFF. The DNA for the CDR3 is TGTGCCAGCAGTCTTCAGGGGACCCTTGAAGCCTTCTTT.

This clonotype was counted ten times or more. The chain carries TRBV6-1 and TRBJ1-1; D is possibly TRBD1 (5 bases). Trimming left V 8 bases short and J 6 bases short, with 7 bases between. The CDR3 is 10 residues long. Germline-derived CDR1 and CDR2 are MNHNS and SASEGT. The CDR3 DNA reads TGTGCCAGCTTCAGGGCTGAAGCTTTCTTT. This sequence encodes CASFRAEAFF.

In its sample, this clonotype was seen many times. The chain has TRBV3-1 and TRBJ2-1, with a possible D match to TRBD2 (6 bases). The germline V gene has CDR1 LGHDT and CDR2 YNNKEL (reference sequence). The CDR3 is 15 residues long. Between the trimmed V and J ends, which lost 3 bases and 5 bases, there was a span of 14 bases. The CDR3 here is CASSHLSGLNNEQFF. The CDR3 DNA reads TGTGCCAGCAGCCACCTTAGCGGCTTGAACAATGAGCAGTTCTTC.

This clonotype was observed a handful of times. CDR3 DNA sequence: TGTGCCAGTAGTATTGGGGAGACAGGGGCTGTGAATTCACCCCTCCACTTT. Its translation is CASSIGETGAVNSPLHF. The chain links TRBV19 to TRBJ1-6, with 8 positions matching TRBD1. Germline lookup yields CDR1 LNHDA and CDR2 SQIVND (reference sequence). The CDR3 is made up of 17 amino acids. V lost 3 bases and J lost 7; bases outside the gene matches: 11.

Ten or more counts support this clonotype. This chain connects TRBV28 to TRBJ2-3, with a tentative D call TRBD2 (6 bases). Trimming removed 3 bases from V and 2 bases from J, with 12 bases in between. The CDR3 contains 15 residues. From germline, CDR1 is MDHEN and CDR2 SYDVKM. CDR3 amino acids: CASSFRAGSTDTQYF. The CDR3 coding sequence is TGTGCCAGCAGTTTTCGGGCGGGGTCCACAGATACGCAGTATTTT.

This clonotype has a handful of counts. The gene calls are TRBV6-2 or TRBV6-3 and TRBJ2-3; tentative D call: TRBD2 (6 bases). Germline CDR1 reads MNHEY; CDR2 reads SVGEGT. There are 17 residues in the CDR3. V was trimmed by 2 bases and J by 3 bases, leaving 18 bases between them. The DNA of the CDR3 is TGTGCCAGCAGTTACACCCTCCTGGGGCGGGAAACAGATACGCAGTATTTT. Translating gives CASSYTLLGRETDTQYF.

This clonotype was seen many times. The rearrangement uses TRBV7-2 and TRBJ1-1; TRBD1 might be the D (5 bases). The germline gives CDR1 SGHTA, CDR2 FQGNSA. The CDR3 contains 14 residues. The V end was cut by 0 bases, the J end by 2 bases, with 7 bases between. CDR3 region: CASSLATANTEAFF. CDR3 DNA sequence: TGTGCCAGCAGCTTAGCGACAGCAAACACTGAAGCTTTCTTT.

This clonotype was counted a few times. The rearrangement links TRBV13 to TRBJ2-7; TRBD1 aligns across 9 bases. This CDR3 is 16 amino acids long. V shed 5 bases and J 7 bases; nucleotides not matched to a gene: 15. CDR1 is PRHDT, CDR2 FYEKMQ, per germline (reference sequence). CDR3 sequence: CASSLHGDRDEKEQYF. CDR3 sequence (DNA): TGTGCCAGCAGCCTCCATGGGGACAGGGATGAGAAAGAGCAGTACTTC.

At least ten counts were recorded for this clonotype. The chain recombines TRBV6-5 with TRBJ2-3; no firm D call. V dropped 0 bases and J dropped 4 bases, with 5 bases sitting between them. Per the germline V gene, CDR1 is MNHEY and CDR2 is SVGAGI. CDR3 length: 13 residues. The CDR3, as DNA: TGTGCCAGCAGTTACTCGACTGCAGATACGCAGTATTTT. Translating it yields CASSYSTADTQYF.

This clonotype was counted at least ten times. The genes are TRBV28 and TRBJ2-7; D remains unclear. CDR1 is MDHEN, CDR2 SYDVKM, per germline. V was cut by 3 bases and J by 3 bases, with 12 bases left in between. This CDR3 comprises 14 residues. Written as DNA, the CDR3 is TGTGCCAGCAGTTTGTTGGATCCCTACTACGAGCAGTACTTC. Protein sequence: CASSLLDPYYEQYF. Based on the CDR3 plus reference TRBV28 and TRBJ2-7, the full variable domain is DVKVTQSSRYLVKRTGEKVFLECVQDMDHENMFWYRQDPGLGLRLIYFSYDVKMKEKGDIPEGYSVSREKKERFSLILESASTNQTSMYLCASSLLDPYYEQYFGPGTRLTVT.

This clonotype was seen a few times. V gene TRBV6-2 or TRBV6-3 combines with J gene TRBJ2-1; 7 bases match TRBD2. The CDR3 has 13 amino acids. V lost 4 bases, J lost 9 bases, and 6 bases stayed unmatched. The germline CDR1 and CDR2 sequences are MNHEY and SVGEGT. The CDR3 DNA follows: TGTGCCAGCAGTTCTGGGCGGGAGTTTGAGCAGTTCTTC. It is translated as CASSSGREFEQFF.

This sequence joins TRBV7-9 and TRBJ2-3; no firm D call. Germline CDR1 is SEHNR and CDR2 is FQNEAQ (reference sequence). CDR3 length equals 16 residues. V dropped 2 bases and J dropped 4 bases, with 16 bases sitting between them. This CDR3 is CASSLLAGSLADTQYF. For the CDR3, the DNA is TGTGCCAGCAGCTTATTGGCAGGAAGTTTAGCAGATACGCAGTATTTT.

Ten or more counts support this clonotype. V is TRBV27 and J is TRBJ2-1, with D hard to call. The germline V gene has CDR1 MNHEY and CDR2 SMNVEV (reference sequence). The V gene lost 8 bases and the J gene lost 8 bases, with 16 bases spanning the gap. CDR3 size: 13 residues. The CDR3 bases are TGTGCCAGCGGACCTTTGGATGGGGATGAGCAGTTCTTC. Protein: CASGPLDGDEQFF.

This clonotype has at least ten counts. This chain connects TRBV6-2 or TRBV6-3 to TRBJ2-1, with D perhaps matching TRBD1 (5 bases). Germline CDR1 reads MNHEY; CDR2 reads SVGEGT. This CDR3 region has 18 residues. Trimming removed 5 bases at V and 6 bases at J, with 26 bases between. CDR3 in DNA: TGTGCCAGCAGTGAATTCCCCCAGGGTAGCACCACCATCAATGAGCAGTTCTTC. As protein: CASSEFPQGSTTINEQFF.

This clonotype was observed a few times. A much larger clonotype is one base distant, so this may be a read error. The V call is TRBV10-2, the J call TRBJ1-6; D gene unclear. CDR1 WSHSY and CDR2 SAAADI come from the germline V gene. The CDR3 is made up of 13 amino acids. The CDR3 region is CAGSESSSSPLHF. CDR3 sequence (DNA): TGCGCCGGCAGTGAGTCGTCGAGTTCACCCCTCCACTTT.

The chain carries TRBV2 and TRBJ1-6, with 9 bases fitting TRBD1. The CDR3 consists of 14 residues. Germline V lookup: CDR1 SNHLY, CDR2 FYNNEI. V was clipped by 4 bases and J by 7 bases; unmatched bases: 2. In nucleotides, the CDR3 is TGTGCCAGCAGTGCCGGGACAGGGAATTCACCCCTCCACTTT. Encoded protein: CASSAGTGNSPLHF.

This clonotype was detected only a few times. The rearrangement joins TRBV20-1 to TRBJ2-3; D remains ambiguous. Germline V lookup: CDR1 DFQATT, CDR2 SNEGSKA (reference sequence). The CDR3 spans 15 residues. V was clipped by 0 bases and J by 0 bases, with 10 bases between them. The CDR3 loop reads CSARDPRGSTDTQYF. In DNA, the CDR3 is TGCAGTGCTAGAGATCCACGCGGTAGCACAGATACGCAGTATTTT.

This clonotype occurred many times. This sequence joins TRBV30 and TRBJ2-5; D gene unclear. Per the germline V gene, CDR1 is GTSNPN and CDR2 is SVGIG (reference sequence). The V end was cut by 0 bases, the J end by 4 bases, with 3 bases between. CDR3 length equals 11 residues. DNA of the CDR3: TGTGCCTGGAGTGTACGAGAGACCCAGTACTTC. Protein product: CAWSVRETQYF.

The rearrangement links TRBV12-3 or TRBV12-4 to TRBJ2-3, with TRBD2 matching 7 bases. J was trimmed by 4 bases and V by 3 bases; bases with no gene match: 7. This CDR3 region has 15 residues. The CDR3 protein is CASSFLREFSDTQYF. Here the CDR3 DNA reads TGTGCCAGCAGTTTCTTGCGGGAGTTCTCAGATACGCAGTATTTT.

This clonotype was observed at least ten times. This rearrangement joins TRBV10-3 to TRBJ2-3; TRBD1 aligns across 7 bases. J lost 1 base, V lost 0 bases, and 4 bases had no gene match. This CDR3 is 16 amino acids long. Germline values: CDR1 ENHRY, CDR2 SYGVKD. The CDR3 coding sequence is TGTGCCATCAGTGAGTCTCGGACAGGCGGCACAGATACGCAGTATTTT. It codes for CAISESRTGGTDTQYF.

There are many counts of this clonotype. The V gene is TRBV11-3, the J gene TRBJ2-1; 7 nucleotides agree with TRBD2. Germline V lookup: CDR1 SGHNT, CDR2 YENEEA. Unmatched junction bases numbered 7, after V lost 2 bases and J lost 9 bases. CDR3 size: 14 residues. For the CDR3, the DNA is TGTGCCAGCAGCTTAAGGGATGGGAGGGCTGAGCAGTTCTTC. Its protein product is CASSLRDGRAEQFF.

This chain uses TRBV27 with TRBJ2-7; the match to TRBD1 covers 9 bases. Germline V CDR1 and CDR2: MNHEY, SMNVEV (reference sequence). This CDR3 is built from 14 residues. Trimming at V came to 5 bases and at J to 3 bases, leaving 5 bases not matched to a gene. The DNA of the CDR3 is TGTGCCAGCAGTCAAAGGACAGGGGTCTACGAGCAGTACTTC. Protein sequence: CASSQRTGVYEQYF.

This clonotype was observed at least ten times. The chain links TRBV11-2 to TRBJ1-6; 7 nucleotides line up with TRBD1. The CDR3 covers 14 residues. Trimming took 5 bases from V and 6 from J; bases not matched to a gene: 4. Per the germline V gene, CDR1 is SGHAT and CDR2 is FQNNGV. CDR3 loop: CASSTGTANSPLHF. CDR3 in DNA: TGTGCCAGCAGCACCGGGACAGCTAATTCACCCCTCCACTTT.